This passage covers 20 T cell receptor beta chains from one sample sequenced in a study of cytomegalovirus exposure and HLA in healthy donors. The PCR used 60 Vbeta and 13 Jbeta primers. The protocol was immunoSEQ multiplex PCR, while the TCRdb copy is restricted to in-frame clones and leaves out a portion. The sample carries 250,000 to 350,000 clones, around 86% recorded once. The material sequenced was PBMCs. The receptors come from a man aged 40-55 years in good health and CMV-seropositive.

The V and J genes are TRBV11-1 and TRBJ2-1; D not certain. V lost 5 bases to trimming and J lost 2 bases, with 16 bases between them. This CDR3 is 16 amino acids long. Per germline, CDR1 SGHAT and CDR2 FQDESV (reference sequence). CDR3: CASSATTGSAYNEQFF. The CDR3 nucleotides read TGTGCCAGCAGCGCGACGACTGGCTCGGCCTACAATGAGCAGTTCTTC.

The genes are TRBV27 and TRBJ2-7, with TRBD2 matching 8 bases. This CDR3 has 13 amino acids. V lost 6 bases, J lost 5 bases, and 6 bases stayed unmatched. Germline V gene sequence: CDR1 MNHEY, CDR2 SMNVEV (reference sequence). The CDR3 DNA follows: TGTGCCAGCAGCCTTGACGGGAGGGACGAGCAGTACTTC. This codes for CASSLDGRDEQYF.

This clone was recorded once. J is TRBJ1-4 and V is TRBV6-1; no clear D gene. CDR1 is MNHNS and CDR2 is SASEGT in the germline V gene. V was shortened by 6 bases and J by 7 bases, with 18 bases between the two germline ends. This CDR3 is built from 15 residues. The DNA for the CDR3 is TGTGCCAGCAGCCCTTACGATCCGGAGGGTGAAAAACTGTTTTTT. Translated, it gives CASSPYDPEGEKLFF.

This chain connects TRBV5-1 to TRBJ1-5, with D perhaps TRBD1 (5 bases). V was clipped by 4 bases and J by 4 bases, with 15 bases between them. This CDR3 has 15 residues. Per the germline V gene, CDR1 is SGHRS and CDR2 is YFSETQ. CDR3 amino acids: CASSPVGARNQPQHF. CDR3 DNA: TGCGCCAGCAGCCCCGTTGGGGCGAGAAATCAGCCCCAGCATTTT.

This chain uses TRBV9 with TRBJ2-5; 12 bases agree with TRBD2. V trimming: 2 bases; J trimming: 5 bases; junction bases outside the gene matches: 7. Germline V CDR1 and CDR2: SGDLS, YYNGEE. The CDR3 sequence is 16 residues long. CDR3: CASSVALAGGWETQYF. The CDR3 bases are TGTGCCAGCAGCGTGGCACTAGCGGGAGGATGGGAGACCCAGTACTTC.

CDR3 bases: TGTGCCAGCAGCACACTGACACGAGGAGGCTACGAGCAGTACTTC. Protein: CASSTLTRGGYEQYF. This sequence joins TRBV7-3 and TRBJ2-7; D might be TRBD2 (5 bases). This CDR3 comprises 15 residues. Trimming left V 5 bases short and J 3 bases short, with 17 bases between. Per germline, CDR1 SGHTA and CDR2 FQGTGA.

The CDR3 bases are TGTGCCAGTGAGTCAAAAAACAATGAGCAGTTCTTC. Translated, it gives CASESKNNEQFF. The chain joins TRBV19 to TRBJ2-1; D not certain. Between the trimmed V and J ends, which lost 8 bases and 5 bases, there was a span of 10 bases. CDR3 length: 12 amino acids. CDR1 and CDR2 from the germline V gene are LNHDA and SQIVND (reference sequence). Full variable domain (outside the CDR3, taken from reference TRBV19 and TRBJ2-1): DGGITQSPKYLFRKEGQNVTLSCEQNLNHDAMYWYRQDPGQGLRLIYYSQIVNDFQKGDIAEGYSVSREKKESFPLTVTSAQKNPTAFYLCASESKNNEQFFGPGTRLTVL.

The rearrangement links TRBV5-6 to TRBJ1-1; no firm D call. Germline values: CDR1 SGHDT, CDR2 YYEEEE. CDR3 length equals 15 residues. V lost 4 bases, J lost 7 bases, and 20 bases lay in between. The DNA of the CDR3 is TGTGCCAGCAGCCAGACCAGGAGACTAGGAGGTGAAGCTTTCTTT. Translation: CASSQTRRLGGEAFF.

The rearrangement uses TRBV28 and TRBJ1-5, with TRBD1 as a possible D gene (6 bases). Germline lookup yields CDR1 MDHEN and CDR2 SYDVKM. CDR3 length: 15 amino acids. The V end was cut by 4 bases, the J end by 0 bases, with 10 bases between. This CDR3 reads CASSWTAASNQPQHF. CDR3 nucleotides: TGTGCCAGCAGTTGGACAGCTGCTAGCAATCAGCCCCAGCATTTT.

The J gene is TRBJ2-1, the V gene TRBV11-3, with 12 bases fitting TRBD2. The J segment lost 0 bases and the V segment lost 5 bases, leaving 8 bases of the junction unmatched. Per germline, CDR1 SGHNT and CDR2 YENEEA. This CDR3 has 18 residues. CDR3 in DNA: TGTGCCAGCAGCGCTGGGACTAGCGGGCCTGTCTCCTACAATGAGCAGTTCTTC. Residues: CASSAGTSGPVSYNEQFF.

The J gene is TRBJ2-7, the V gene TRBV6-1; maybe TRBD1 (5 bases). Germline V gene sequence: CDR1 MNHNS, CDR2 SASEGT. This CDR3 comprises 16 residues. Trimming pared 2 bases from V and 6 bases from J, leaving 20 bases between. The CDR3 sequence: CASSELGQGISSEQYF. In DNA form, the CDR3 reads TGTGCCAGCAGTGAACTTGGGCAGGGCATATCTTCCGAGCAGTACTTC.

This clone was seen a single time. The V gene is TRBV11-3, the J gene TRBJ2-7; 12 positions match TRBD2. The J segment lost 5 bases and the V segment lost 5 bases, leaving 7 bases of the junction unmatched. This CDR3 has 15 amino acids. Germline lookup yields CDR1 SGHNT and CDR2 YENEEA. The CDR3 sequence is CASSPRLAGVHEQYF. Written as DNA, the CDR3 is TGTGCCAGCAGCCCAAGACTAGCGGGAGTCCACGAGCAGTACTTC.

This chain uses TRBV5-4 with TRBJ2-2, with 7 nucleotides matching TRBD2. V shed 4 bases, J shed 2 bases, and the junction held 5 bases outside the gene matches. Germline values: CDR1 SGHNT, CDR2 YYREEE (reference sequence). The CDR3 runs 15 residues. The CDR3 spells CASSPGRANTGELFF. CDR3 nucleotide sequence: TGTGCCAGCAGCCCGGGGAGGGCCAACACCGGGGAGCTGTTTTTT.

The chain carries TRBV7-8 and TRBJ1-2; D unclear. The CDR3 extends over 17 amino acids. Trimming removed 1 base from V and 6 bases from J, with 21 bases in between. Germline V gene sequence: CDR1 SGHVS, CDR2 FQNEAQ. In nucleotides, the CDR3 is TGTGCCAGCAGCTTAGAGTTCGTTGGAGGCTGGGCCAATGGCTACACCTTC. Residues: CASSLEFVGGWANGYTF.

This clone occurred a few times. V usage is TRBV28 and J usage is TRBJ2-7; D is perhaps TRBD2 (5 bases). The CDR3 has 14 residues. The germline V and J ends were trimmed by 6 bases and 0 bases, with 12 bases remaining between them. Germline CDR1 and CDR2: MDHEN and SYDVKM. The CDR3 region has the DNA TGTGCCAGCAGGCGGGTTCCAATCTCCTACGAGCAGTACTTC. Its protein product is CASRRVPISYEQYF.

The chain carries TRBV4-1 and TRBJ2-1; D is undetermined. This CDR3 is 15 amino acids long. Trimming removed 0 bases at V and 0 bases at J, with 6 bases between. Germline V CDR1 and CDR2: MGHRA, YSYEKL. DNA of the CDR3: TGCGCCAGCAGCCAAGACAGGTTCTCCTACAATGAGCAGTTCTTC. As protein: CASSQDRFSYNEQFF.

This CDR3 reads CASSLWTGAETQYF. In DNA, the CDR3 is TGTGCCAGCAGCTTGTGGACAGGAGCGGAGACCCAGTACTTC. The genes are TRBV5-6 and TRBJ2-5, with 7 bases lining up with TRBD1. Germline V gene data show CDR1 as SGHDT and CDR2 as YYEEEE. Losses at the gene ends were 1 base for V and 5 bases for J; bases not matched to a gene: 5. CDR3 length: 14 amino acids.

The V call is TRBV27, the J call TRBJ2-7, with 8 bases that match TRBD2. The trim removed 6 bases at V and 5 bases at J, leaving 12 bases unmatched. The CDR3 contains 15 residues. CDR1 is MNHEY, CDR2 SMNVEV, per germline (reference sequence). This CDR3 reads CASSLIPRLAHEQYF. CDR3 DNA sequence: TGTGCCAGCAGCCTAATCCCTAGACTAGCGCACGAGCAGTACTTC.

CDR3 region: CASSQGAGVAGELFF. The CDR3 DNA follows: TGCGCCAGCAGCCAAGGGGCAGGGGTGGCCGGGGAGCTGTTTTTT. This sequence joins TRBV4-1 and TRBJ2-2, with D maybe TRBD1 (6 bases). The CDR3 is 15 amino acids. Germline CDR1 reads MGHRA; CDR2 reads YSYEKL. V was shortened by 1 base and J by 6 bases, with 12 bases between the two germline ends.

The chain combines TRBV11-2 with TRBJ2-7; 8 positions agree with TRBD1. V shed 1 base and J 3 bases; nucleotides not matched to a gene: 2. CDR3 length: 14 residues. The germline V gene has CDR1 SGHAT and CDR2 FQNNGV. CDR3 sequence: CASSLGQGRYEQYF. The CDR3 region has the DNA TGTGCCAGCAGCTTAGGACAGGGGCGCTACGAGCAGTACTTC.